A single sample gave rise to the 5 T cell receptor beta chains below, sequenced in a study of tumor-infiltrating lymphocytes in primary liver carcinoma. RNA was extracted from whole blood without cell sorting, alongside germline DNA. Constant-region priming of roughly 500 ng total RNA yielded TCR beta cDNA. Three nested multiplex PCR rounds, a slightly modified ARM-PCR method, built the TCR beta libraries. In the first two PCR rounds, TRBV1-TRBV30 forward primers were paired with a C-beta reverse primer, and each round lasted roughly 10 cycles. From the multiplex PCR reads, TCRdb called clonotypes with MiXCR, one entry per CDR3 protein. The repertoire holds around 330,000 distinct CDR3 sequences, with 65% as singletons. Sequences were obtained from peripheral blood. These receptor sequences come from a middle-aged man with primary liver carcinoma and hepatitis B virus infection.

Notes on this clonotype: This may come from a read error, since a much larger clone is one base off. This chain connects TRBV4-3 to TRBJ1-2; perhaps TRBD1 as D (6 bases). The CDR3 is 15 residues long. Germline V gives CDR1 LGHNA, CDR2 YSLEER. CDR3 loop: CVSSQEGGLGYGYTF. The CDR3 bases are TGCGTCAGCAGCCAAGAGGGGGGGCTTGGCTATGGCTACACCTTC.

This clonotype was counted a few times. V gene TRBV5-5 combines with J gene TRBJ2-1, with D possibly being TRBD2 (6 bases). Trimming cost V 4 bases and J 3 bases, with 8 bases left between them. Looked up from germline, CDR1 is SGHKS and CDR2 is YYEKEE (reference sequence). The CDR3 is 13 amino acids. CDR3 sequence: CASSREHYNEQFF. CDR3 DNA: TGTGCCAGCAGCCGGGAGCACTACAATGAGCAGTTCTTC.

This clonotype was detected only a few times. The rearrangement links TRBV5-1 to TRBJ2-5, with a tentative D call TRBD2 (6 bases). This CDR3 has 15 residues. CDR1 is SGHRS, CDR2 YFSETQ, per germline. Trimming took off 1 base at V and 5 bases at J, with 15 bases between the two ends. The CDR3 here is CASSLNTGGHETQYF. As DNA, the CDR3 is TGCGCCAGCAGCTTGAACACTGGAGGGCATGAGACCCAGTACTTC.

The table lists this clonotype with a few counts. This chain joins TRBV4-2 and TRBJ2-7, with 8 bases identical to TRBD2. V was pared by 1 base and J by 1 base, with 6 bases of the junction left unmatched. The CDR3 length is 16 residues. CDR1 and CDR2 (germline): LGHNA, YNFKEQ. The CDR3, as DNA: TGTGCCAGCAGCCAAGCGGGACGGGGGGGATCCTACGAGCAGTACTTC. It encodes CASSQAGRGGSYEQYF.

This clonotype was counted a single time. An end of the junction differs from the germline gene, which may be a read error. This rearrangement joins TRBV6-5 to TRBJ2-7; possible D gene TRBD1, 6 bases. Germline CDR1 MNHEY, CDR2 SVGAGI. This CDR3 has 14 residues. The CDR3 DNA reads TGTGCCAGCCGTTCAGGACAGACCCTCTACGAGCACTACTTC. This encodes CASRSGQTLYEHYF.